This T cell receptor beta chain comes out of a study of shared clonotypes between healthy human individuals. This clone was detected only once. Within the sample, other DNA sequences also encode this same CDR3. TCRdb keeps only in-frame clones here, not all; method: immunoSEQ multiplex PCR. Among millions of clones listed, 85% to 95% were seen once. In germline, CDR1 is SGHVS, CDR2 FNYEAQ. V lost 0 bases and J lost 2; bases outside the gene matches: 5. The length of the CDR3 is 16 residues. This sequence joins TRBV7-6 and TRBJ2-7; 9 bases map to TRBD2. This receptor was obtained from a man younger than 35 in good health. The sequencing input was naive CD4+ T cells sorted from blood. The subset is: CD45RA+ positively selected. The CDR3 here is CASSLAASGATYEQYF. In nucleotides, the CDR3 is TGTGCCAGCAGCTTAGCGGCTAGCGGGGCCACCTACGAGCAGTACTTC. The full variable domain, with the rest looked up from reference TRBV7-6 and TRBJ2-7, is GAGVSQSPRYKVTKRGQDVALRCDPISGHVSLYWYRQALGQGPEFLTYFNYEAQQDKSGLPNDRFSAERPEGSISTLTIQRTEQRDSAMYRCASSLAASGATYEQYFGPGTRLTVT.